This T cell receptor beta chain was captured in a study of blood T cells in healthy people across ages. Concerning this clonotype: Its cognate antigen is unknown.

Drawing of peripheral blood yielded 8.5 to 10 milliliters from each donor. The authors isolated at least 6 million PBMCs per sample. Study results and caveats: Roughly linear declines in TCR beta diversity per million T cells occurred with age. Conclusively comparing naive with antigen-experienced cells was impossible with unsorted PBMCs.

Together with a sample-barcoded 5' primer, a J-beta primer mix was included in a second PCR lasting about 7 to 11 cycles. TCRdb passed the 5' RACE reads through MiXCR, listing each CDR3 protein once. The data hold about 580,000 distinct CDR3 sequences, with 45% to 55% observed a single time. The TCR was taken from a man older than 75 in good health. Sequencing was performed on blood.

The CDR3 spells CASSLRPGQATAYEQYF. The CDR3 nucleotides are TGCGCCAGCAGCTTACGACCAGGACAGGCCACTGCCTACGAGCAGTACTTC. The chain couples TRBV5-1 to TRBJ2-7, with 7 bases identical to TRBD1. V trimming: 2 bases; J trimming: 2 bases; junction bases outside the gene matches: 13. Germline CDR1 is SGHRS and CDR2 is YFSETQ. The CDR3 is 17 amino acids.